The present T cell receptor (beta chain) was sequenced within a study of cytomegalovirus exposure and HLA in healthy donors. Overall study context: The platform used for the roughly 130 validation repertoires matched that of the roughly 700 first-cohort repertoires, a later analysis reported. General study findings and limits: The classifier reportedly diagnosed cytomegalovirus status with high sensitivity and specificity.

Donors came from a validation cohort of 95 to 150 subjects, distinct from the first 666-subject cohort. This clone was found once. As yet, its antigen is unknown. Some clones are missing from TCRdb's copy, which holds only in-frame ones; the method was immunoSEQ multiplex PCR. The sample has approximately 220,000 clones; about 87% are singletons. The V end was cut by 5 bases, the J end by 3 bases, with 16 bases between. The CDR3 contains 15 residues. Germline-derived CDR1 and CDR2 are MDHEN and SYDVKM. This clonotype was sampled from a young man in good health and CMV-seronegative. The sample taken for sequencing was PBMCs. The J gene is TRBJ1-1, the V gene TRBV28; the D gene is possibly TRBD1 (5 bases). The CDR3: CASSPTSTAYTEAFF. CDR3 nucleotides: TGTGCCAGCAGTCCTACGTCGACAGCCTACACTGAAGCTTTCTTT.